Presented here are 14 T cell receptor beta chains from one specimen sequenced in a study of OX40 agonist ivuxolimab in advanced cancers. Generated by immunoSEQ multiplex PCR, the TCRdb table keeps only in-frame clones and is missing some. The table includes approximately 58,000 clones, around 83% detected once. The material sequenced was CD4+ or CD8+ T cells sorted from blood, taken in a trial of the OX40 agonist ivuxolimab. These receptors all stem from an adult with an advanced solid tumor such as melanoma, head and neck, liver or kidney cancer.

The chain employs TRBV28 and TRBJ2-1; 9 bases are a match to TRBD1. The trim removed 6 bases at V and 4 bases at J, leaving 7 bases unmatched. This CDR3 has 15 residues. The V gene's germline CDR1 is MDHEN and CDR2 SYDVKM. DNA of the CDR3: TGTGCCAGCAGGATGGACAGGGGTAATTACAATGAGCAGTTCTTC. Translated: CASRMDRGNYNEQFF.

A remark on this clone: The sample carries other DNA sequences with the same CDR3. The gene calls are TRBV21-1 and TRBJ2-2; the tabulated D call, TRBD1, remains unverified against the DNA. TRBV21-1 is a listed pseudogene. The CDR3 is 16 amino acids. Here the CDR3 reads CASLRGQGARTGELFF. In nucleotides, the CDR3 is TGTGCCAGCCTAAGGGGACAGGGGGCGCGCACCGGGGAGCTGTTTTTT.

The chain links TRBV19 to TRBJ1-6, with TRBD1 matching over 7 bases. Germline V CDR1 and CDR2: LNHDA, SQIVND (reference sequence). V lost 5 bases to trimming and J lost 10 bases; unmatched junction nucleotides: 8. The CDR3 is 14 amino acids. CDR3 sequence reads: CASSLTGVRSPLHF. CDR3 nucleotides: TGTGCCAGTAGTCTCACAGGGGTAAGATCACCCCTCCACTTT. Combining the CDR3 with reference TRBV19 and TRBJ1-6 gives the whole variable domain DGGITQSPKYLFRKEGQNVTLSCEQNLNHDAMYWYRQDPGQGLRLIYYSQIVNDFQKGDIAEGYSVSREKKESFPLTVTSAQKNPTAFYLCASSLTGVRSPLHFGNGTRLTVT.

In regard to this clone: Compared with germline, one end of the junction differs, possibly owing to a read error. The chain joins TRBV2 to TRBJ1-5, with D perhaps TRBD1 (5 bases). The germline V gene has CDR1 SNHLY and CDR2 FYNNEI. The CDR3 length is 15 residues. CDR3 protein: CASSRQSLSHQPQHF. For the CDR3, the DNA is TGTGCCAGCAGTCGACAGTCCCTTAGCCATCAGCCCCAGCATTTT.

The chain recombines TRBV28 with TRBJ2-3; D call uncertain. The ends were cut back, 6 bases at V and 1 base at J, with 11 bases in the middle. Germline V CDR1 and CDR2: MDHEN, SYDVKM. This CDR3 region has 14 residues. As DNA, the CDR3 is TGTGCCAGCAGCTACCTAAGCGGCACAGATACGCAGTATTTT. Protein sequence: CASSYLSGTDTQYF.

The rearrangement uses TRBV18 and TRBJ1-5, with D possibly TRBD1 on 6 matching bases. V shed 1 base and J shed 0 bases, with 10 bases lying between them. CDR1 and CDR2 from the germline V gene are KGHSH and LQKENI. The length of the CDR3 is 16 residues. For the CDR3, the DNA is TGTGCCAGCTCACCACGGACAGCTGATAGCAATCAGCCCCAGCATTTT. It is translated as CASSPRTADSNQPQHF.

V and J are TRBV6-6 and TRBJ2-3; 11 bases match TRBD2. CDR1 is MNHNY, CDR2 SVGAGI, per germline (reference sequence). V shed 6 bases and J 1 base; nucleotides not matched to a gene: 3. The CDR3 loop spans 15 amino acids. CDR3 protein: CASRTGLAGTDTQYF. CDR3 sequence (DNA): TGTGCCAGCAGAACGGGACTAGCGGGCACAGATACGCAGTATTTT.

This clone was found once. The chain recombines TRBV5-1 with TRBJ2-1, with 7 bases identical to TRBD2. The ends lost 4 bases at V and 3 bases at J; junction bases unmatched: 7. CDR1 is SGHRS and CDR2 is YFSETQ in the germline V gene. The CDR3 spans 15 residues. CDR3 DNA: TGCGCCAGCAGCCCCGGGACTACATACTACAATGAGCAGTTCTTC. Protein product: CASSPGTTYYNEQFF.

The chain employs TRBV13 and TRBJ2-1; 9 positions agree with TRBD2. CDR3 size: 17 residues. Trimming cost V 1 base and J 6 bases; bases outside gene matches: 10. Germline V gives CDR1 PRHDT, CDR2 FYEKMQ (reference sequence). CDR3 DNA: TGTGCCAGCAGCTTAGTGAAGGGCGGGAGGGCTTTCAATGAGCAGTTCTTC. Its protein product is CASSLVKGGRAFNEQFF. Based on the CDR3 plus reference TRBV13 and TRBJ2-1, the full variable domain is AAGVIQSPRHLIKEKRETATLKCYPIPRHDTVYWYQQGPGQDPQFLISFYEKMQSDKGSIPDRFSAQQFSDYHSELNMSSLELGDSALYFCASSLVKGGRAFNEQFFGPGTRLTVL.

Relative to its sample, this clone is medium-sized. The V and J genes are TRBV5-4 and TRBJ2-3; 10 bases map to TRBD1. The CDR3 spans 15 residues. The germline gives CDR1 SGHNT, CDR2 YYREEE (reference sequence). With V trimmed by 4 bases and J by 6 bases, 8 bases remained unmatched. Here the CDR3 DNA reads TGTGCCAGCAGCCTGGACAGGGGGATTGTGGATACGCAGTATTTT. It yields the protein CASSLDRGIVDTQYF.

The V gene is TRBV19, the J gene TRBJ2-7, with D perhaps given as TRBD1 or TRBD2 (5 bases each). V gave up 5 bases and J gave up 6 bases, with 17 bases separating them. The CDR3 spans 14 residues. The germline gives CDR1 LNHDA, CDR2 SQIVND (reference sequence). The CDR3 coding sequence is TGTGCCAGTAGTCCCCGAGGGGCCGGAGGCGAGCAGTACTTC. It translates to CASSPRGAGGEQYF.

V gene TRBV5-1 combines with J gene TRBJ2-5; TRBD1 matches at 8 bases. CDR3 length equals 14 residues. The germline gives CDR1 SGHRS, CDR2 YFSETQ. Trimming cost V 3 bases and J 7 bases; bases outside gene matches: 8. CDR3 bases: TGCGCCAGCAGCTCCGACAGGGGCTCGCGGACCCAGTACTTC. Translating gives CASSSDRGSRTQYF.

The rearrangement uses TRBV15 and TRBJ1-6; no clear D gene. Looked up from germline, CDR1 is LNHNV and CDR2 is YYDKDF (reference sequence). The CDR3 consists of 14 residues. V lost 5 bases and J 4 bases, leaving 9 bases between the germline ends. This CDR3 reads CATSSRTYNSPLHF. The CDR3 coding sequence is TGTGCCACCAGCTCCCGGACTTATAATTCACCCCTCCACTTT.

This chain connects TRBV7-2 to TRBJ2-1; TRBD2 aligns across 11 bases. Per the germline V gene, CDR1 is SGHTA and CDR2 is FQGNSA. The V gene end was trimmed by 4 bases and the J gene end by 6 bases; junction bases not matched to a gene: 8. This CDR3 is 16 amino acids long. The CDR3 DNA sequence: TGTGCCAGCAGCTACCACCCGGGGACTAGCGGCAATGAGCAGTTCTTC. This translates into CASSYHPGTSGNEQFF. Variable domain in full (rest from reference TRBV7-2 and TRBJ2-1): GAGVSQSPSNKVTEKGKDVELRCDPISGHTALYWYRQSLGQGLEFLIYFQGNSAPDKSGLPSDRFSAERTGGSVSTLTIQRTQQEDSAVYLCASSYHPGTSGNEQFFGPGTRLTVL.